The clone carrying this T cell receptor (beta chain) was detected only a few times. The data originate from a study of glioma-infiltrating T cells. TCR alpha and beta CDR3 regions were amplified from RNA using iRepertoire nested multiplex PCR. TCRdb called the multiplex PCR reads again in MiXCR, with one record for every CDR3 protein. The data contain around 130,000 distinct CDR3 sequences, under 25% of them singletons. Germline V gene data show CDR1 as MDHEN and CDR2 as SYDVKM. The CDR3 has 15 amino acids. V lost 6 bases, J lost 7 bases, and 19 bases lay in between. The rearrangement joins TRBV28 to TRBJ1-3, with D hard to call. Input material: glioma tissue, nonneoplastic brain tissue, or PBMCs (not recorded which). This TCR came from a human donor with low-grade glioma or glioblastoma, undergoing nonglioma brain surgery, or in good health (not recorded which). The CDR3 region is CASSLTPGFVNTIYF. DNA of the CDR3: TGTGCCAGCAGCCTGACACCCGGATTTGTCAACACCATATATTTT. Full variable domain (remainder filled in from reference TRBV28 and TRBJ1-3): DVKVTQSSRYLVKRTGEKVFLECVQDMDHENMFWYRQDPGLGLRLIYFSYDVKMKEKGDIPEGYSVSREKKERFSLILESASTNQTSMYLCASSLTPGFVNTIYFGEGSWLTVV.